Below are 8 T cell receptor beta chains sequenced from a single sample in a study of T cell responses to AZD1222 COVID-19 vaccine. The assay was immunoSEQ multiplex PCR, and TCRdb's table has in-frame clones only and misses some. The sample includes around 100,000 clones, about 90% of them seen just once. The sample here was peripheral blood, taken on day 0 of AZD1222 vaccination. These receptors were collected from an adult in good health.

The chain is built from TRBV5-6 and TRBJ2-5; no definite D call. Germline-derived CDR1 and CDR2 are SGHDT and YYEEEE. The CDR3 loop spans 16 amino acids. Trimming stripped 3 bases from V and 2 bases from J, with 17 bases between. CDR3 residues: CASSWNRQGMQETQYF. CDR3 DNA sequence: TGTGCCAGCAGCTGGAATCGGCAAGGGATGCAAGAGACCCAGTACTTC.

The V call is TRBV19, the J call TRBJ2-5; the D gene is possibly TRBD1 (6 bases). With 2 bases removed from V and 13 bases from J, the gap between germline ends came to 17 bases. This CDR3 comprises 13 residues. Per the germline V gene, CDR1 is LNHDA and CDR2 is SQIVND (reference sequence). The CDR3 loop is CASSIFEQGPRYF. CDR3 coding DNA: TGTGCCAGTAGTATATTCGAACAGGGACCAAGGTACTTC.

The V gene is TRBV28, the J gene TRBJ1-3; 7 bases map to TRBD1. Trimming took 4 bases from V and 10 from J; bases not matched to a gene: 4. The CDR3 totals 12 residues. From germline, CDR1 is MDHEN and CDR2 SYDVKM. The CDR3 sequence: CASSSQTGTIYF. In DNA form, the CDR3 reads TGTGCCAGCAGTTCTCAGACAGGGACCATATATTTT.

The chain joins TRBV5-4 to TRBJ2-2; 9 bases line up with TRBD2. The trim removed 2 bases at V and 4 bases at J, leaving 3 bases unmatched. The CDR3 consists of 15 residues. Germline CDR1 SGHNT, CDR2 YYREEE (reference sequence). For the CDR3, the DNA is TGTGCCAGCAGCTTCTTAGCGGGGGCCACCGGGGAGCTGTTTTTT. Its translation is CASSFLAGATGELFF.

This chain links TRBV5-1 with TRBJ2-3, with D possibly called TRBD1 or TRBD2 (5 bases each). Germline-derived CDR1 and CDR2 are SGHRS and YFSETQ. V lost 3 bases and J lost 0, with 14 bases in between. The CDR3 covers 16 residues. In DNA, the CDR3 is TGCGCCAGCAGCTCCTACGGGACGCCTAGCACAGATACGCAGTATTTT. It codes for CASSSYGTPSTDTQYF. The full variable domain, its missing parts supplied by reference TRBV5-1 and TRBJ2-3, is KAGVTQTPRYLIKTRGQQVTLSCSPISGHRSVSWYQQTPGQGLQFLFEYFSETQRNKGNFPGRFSGRQFSNSRSEMNVSTLELGDSALYLCASSSYGTPSTDTQYFGPGTRLTVL.

This rearrangement joins TRBV7-3 to TRBJ2-3, with 8 positions matching TRBD2. Trimming took 1 base from V and 2 from J; bases not matched to a gene: 11. In germline, CDR1 is SGHTA, CDR2 FQGTGA. This CDR3 contains 18 residues. The CDR3 region is CASSLNGARGGITDTQYF. The DNA of the CDR3 is TGTGCCAGCAGCTTAAATGGTGCCCGGGGGGGAATCACAGATACGCAGTATTTT.

The sample holds one count of this clone. The V gene is TRBV3-1 (or the pseudogene TRBV3-2), the J gene TRBJ1-4, with 8 bases matching TRBD1. The junction had 6 bases not matched to a gene; V was cut back by 2 bases and J by 7 bases. CDR3 length equals 15 residues. Per the germline V gene, CDR1 is LGHDT and CDR2 is YNNKEL (reference sequence). The CDR3 here is CASSQPGQEPEKLFF. Here the CDR3 DNA reads TGTGCCAGCAGCCAACCGGGACAGGAACCTGAAAAACTGTTTTTT.

Written as DNA, the CDR3 is TGTGCCAGTAGTACAGGGGACGGGGGACCCTACGAGCAGTACTTC. Translated, it gives CASSTGDGGPYEQYF. The genes are TRBV19 and TRBJ2-7, with D perhaps assigned TRBD1 or TRBD2 (6 bases each). This CDR3 is built from 15 residues. V was trimmed by 4 bases and J by 2 bases, leaving 15 bases between them. The germline V gene has CDR1 LNHDA and CDR2 SQIVND (reference sequence).